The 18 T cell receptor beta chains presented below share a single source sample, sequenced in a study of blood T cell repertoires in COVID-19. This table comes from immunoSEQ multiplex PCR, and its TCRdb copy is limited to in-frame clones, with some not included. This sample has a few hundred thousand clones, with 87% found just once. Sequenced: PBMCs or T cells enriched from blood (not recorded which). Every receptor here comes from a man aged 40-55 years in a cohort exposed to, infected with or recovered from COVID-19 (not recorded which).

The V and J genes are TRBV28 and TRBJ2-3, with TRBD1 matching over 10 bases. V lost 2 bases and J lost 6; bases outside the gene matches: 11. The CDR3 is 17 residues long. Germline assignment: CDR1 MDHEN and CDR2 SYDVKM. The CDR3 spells CASSLTFGTGVEDTQYF. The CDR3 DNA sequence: TGTGCCAGCAGTTTAACCTTTGGGACAGGGGTGGAGGATACGCAGTATTTT.

The CDR3 sequence: CASSPVYGDSNQPQHF. The DNA for the CDR3 is TGTGCCAGCTCCCCAGTTTACGGGGATAGCAATCAGCCCCAGCATTTT. The V and J genes are TRBV18 and TRBJ1-5; D is undetermined. CDR3 length equals 16 residues. CDR1 and CDR2 from the germline V gene are KGHSH and LQKENI. V shed 6 bases and J shed 0 bases, with 15 bases lying between them.

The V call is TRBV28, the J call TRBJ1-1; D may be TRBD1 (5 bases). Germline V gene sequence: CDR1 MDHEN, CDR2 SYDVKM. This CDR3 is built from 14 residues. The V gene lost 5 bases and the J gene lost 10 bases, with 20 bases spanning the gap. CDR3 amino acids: CASSEPDKGLRAFF. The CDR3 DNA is TGTGCCAGCAGTGAACCTGACAAGGGGTTACGAGCTTTCTTT.

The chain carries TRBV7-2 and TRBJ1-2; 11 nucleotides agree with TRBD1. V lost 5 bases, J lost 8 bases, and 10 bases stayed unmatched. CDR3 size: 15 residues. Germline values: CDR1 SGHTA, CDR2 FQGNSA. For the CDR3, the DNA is TGTGCCAGCAGCCAATCGGGACAGGGGGTGTGGGGCTACACCTTC. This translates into CASSQSGQGVWGYTF.

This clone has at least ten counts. The CDR3 loop is CASSVGTGEGNEQFF. The CDR3 region has the DNA TGTGCCAGCAGCGTCGGGACAGGGGAGGGCAATGAGCAGTTCTTC. The V gene is TRBV6-4, the J gene TRBJ2-1; 10 bases are shared with TRBD1. Per the germline V gene, CDR1 is MRHNA and CDR2 is SNTAGT. This CDR3 is 15 amino acids long. V shed 6 bases, J shed 6 bases, and the junction held 8 bases outside the gene matches.

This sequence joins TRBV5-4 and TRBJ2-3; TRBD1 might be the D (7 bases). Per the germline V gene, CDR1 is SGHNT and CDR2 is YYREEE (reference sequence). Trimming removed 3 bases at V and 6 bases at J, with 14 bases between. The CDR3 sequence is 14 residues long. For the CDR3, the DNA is TGTGCCAGCAGCTACGCAGGGGGGTCGGATACGCAGTATTTT. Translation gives CASSYAGGSDTQYF.

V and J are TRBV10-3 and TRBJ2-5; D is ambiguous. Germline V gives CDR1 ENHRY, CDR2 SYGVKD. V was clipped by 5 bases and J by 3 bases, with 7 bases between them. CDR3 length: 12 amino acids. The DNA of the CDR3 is TGTGCCATCAGTAAGGCGGAAGAGACCCAGTACTTC. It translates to CAISKAEETQYF.

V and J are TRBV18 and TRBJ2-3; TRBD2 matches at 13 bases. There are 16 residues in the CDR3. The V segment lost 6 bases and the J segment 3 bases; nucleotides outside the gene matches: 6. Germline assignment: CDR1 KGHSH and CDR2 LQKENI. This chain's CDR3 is CASSPGLAGDTDTQYF. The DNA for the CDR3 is TGTGCCAGCTCCCCCGGACTAGCGGGAGATACAGATACGCAGTATTTT.

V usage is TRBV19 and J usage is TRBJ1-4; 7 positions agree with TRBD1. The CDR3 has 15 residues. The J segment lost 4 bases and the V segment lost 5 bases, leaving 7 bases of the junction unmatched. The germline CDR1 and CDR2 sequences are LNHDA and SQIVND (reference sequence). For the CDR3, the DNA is TGTGCCAGTAGTGCTATCGGACAGGTTAATGAAAAACTGTTTTTT. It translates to CASSAIGQVNEKLFF.

Here the CDR3 DNA reads TGTGCCAGCAGCGGGGGGCCGGGGAACACTGAAGCTTTCTTT. It translates to CASSGGPGNTEAFF. J is TRBJ1-1 and V is TRBV9; TRBD1 is a possible D gene (6 bases). Between the trimmed V and J ends, which lost 3 bases and 1 base, there was a span of 10 bases. This CDR3 is 14 amino acids long. Germline CDR1 and CDR2: SGDLS and YYNGEE.

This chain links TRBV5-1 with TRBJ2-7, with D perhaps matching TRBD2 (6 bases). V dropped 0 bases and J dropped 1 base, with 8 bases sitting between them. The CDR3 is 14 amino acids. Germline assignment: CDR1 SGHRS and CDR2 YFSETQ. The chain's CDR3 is CASSLASESYEQYF. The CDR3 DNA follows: TGCGCCAGCAGCTTGGCTAGCGAGTCCTACGAGCAGTACTTC.

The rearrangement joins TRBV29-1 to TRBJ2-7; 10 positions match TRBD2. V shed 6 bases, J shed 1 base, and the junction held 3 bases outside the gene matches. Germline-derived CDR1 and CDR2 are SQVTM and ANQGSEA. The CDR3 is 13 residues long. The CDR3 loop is CSVGLANSYEQYF. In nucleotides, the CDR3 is TGCAGCGTGGGACTAGCGAATTCCTACGAGCAGTACTTC.

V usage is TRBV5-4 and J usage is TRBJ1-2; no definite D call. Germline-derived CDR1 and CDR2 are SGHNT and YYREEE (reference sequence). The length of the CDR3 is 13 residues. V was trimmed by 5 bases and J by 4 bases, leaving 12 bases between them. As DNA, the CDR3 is TGTGCCAGCAGTCCCCCGGGGAGCTATGGCTACACCTTC. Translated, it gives CASSPPGSYGYTF.

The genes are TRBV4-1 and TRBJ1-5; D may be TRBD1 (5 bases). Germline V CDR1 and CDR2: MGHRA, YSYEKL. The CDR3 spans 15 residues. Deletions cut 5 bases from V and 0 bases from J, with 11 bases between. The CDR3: CASSYDSYSNQPQHF. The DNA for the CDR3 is TGCGCCAGCAGCTATGACAGCTATAGCAATCAGCCCCAGCATTTT.

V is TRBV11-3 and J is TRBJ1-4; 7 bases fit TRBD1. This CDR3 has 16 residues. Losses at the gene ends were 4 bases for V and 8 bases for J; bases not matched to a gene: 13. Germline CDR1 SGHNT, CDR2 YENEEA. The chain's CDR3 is CASSSTGTTVVEKLFF. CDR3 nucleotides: TGTGCCAGCAGCTCGACAGGGACCACGGTAGTAGAAAAACTGTTTTTT.

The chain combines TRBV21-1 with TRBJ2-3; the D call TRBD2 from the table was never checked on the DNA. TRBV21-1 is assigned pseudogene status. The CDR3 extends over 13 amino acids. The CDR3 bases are TGTGCCAGCGGGACTCTAAGCACAGATACGCAGTATTTT. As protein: CASGTLSTDTQYF.

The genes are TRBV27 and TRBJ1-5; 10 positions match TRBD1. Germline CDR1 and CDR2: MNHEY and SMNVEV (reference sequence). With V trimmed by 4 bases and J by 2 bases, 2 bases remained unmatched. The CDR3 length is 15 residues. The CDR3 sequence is CASSYGTGGNQPQHF. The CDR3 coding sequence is TGTGCCAGCAGTTACGGGACAGGGGGCAATCAGCCCCAGCATTTT.

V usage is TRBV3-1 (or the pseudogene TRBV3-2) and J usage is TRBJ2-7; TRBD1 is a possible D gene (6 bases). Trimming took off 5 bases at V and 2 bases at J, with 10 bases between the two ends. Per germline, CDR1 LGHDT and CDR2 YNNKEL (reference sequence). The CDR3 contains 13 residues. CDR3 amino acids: CASSLTGTYEQYF. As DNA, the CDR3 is TGTGCCAGCAGCTTGACAGGTACCTACGAGCAGTACTTC.